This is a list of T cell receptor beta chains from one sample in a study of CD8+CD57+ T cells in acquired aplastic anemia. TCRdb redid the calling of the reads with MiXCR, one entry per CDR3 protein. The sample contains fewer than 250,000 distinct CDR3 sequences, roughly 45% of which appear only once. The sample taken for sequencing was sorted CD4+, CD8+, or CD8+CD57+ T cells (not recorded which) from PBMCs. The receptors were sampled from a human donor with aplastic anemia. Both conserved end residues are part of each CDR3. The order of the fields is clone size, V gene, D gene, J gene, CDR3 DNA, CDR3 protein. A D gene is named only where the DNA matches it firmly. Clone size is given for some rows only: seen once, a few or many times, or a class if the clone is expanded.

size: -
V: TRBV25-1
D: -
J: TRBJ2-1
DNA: TGTGCCAGCCAAGAGGTCCGGGACCCCAACAATGAGCAGTTCTTC
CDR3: CASQEVRDPNNEQFF

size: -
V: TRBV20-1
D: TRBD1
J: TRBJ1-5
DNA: TGCAGTGCCACGGACAGGGCCCTTAATCAGCCCCAGCATTTT
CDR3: CSATDRALNQPQHF

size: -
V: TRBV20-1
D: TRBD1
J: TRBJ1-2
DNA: TGCAGTGCTAGAAACCCGGGACAGGCGCGATATGGCTACACCTTC
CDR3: CSARNPGQARYGYTF

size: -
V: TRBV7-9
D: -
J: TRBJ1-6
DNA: TGTGCCAGCAGCTTACTTCAGGGGAGTGACCCACCCCTCCACTTT
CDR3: CASSLLQGSDPPLHF

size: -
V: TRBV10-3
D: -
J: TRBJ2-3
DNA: TGTGCCATTACAGGGACTGTCACAGATACGCAGTATTTT
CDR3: CAITGTVTDTQYF

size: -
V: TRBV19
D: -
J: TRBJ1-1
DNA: TGTGCCAGTAGTACGGTAGCTGAAGCTTTCTTT
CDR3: CASSTVAEAFF

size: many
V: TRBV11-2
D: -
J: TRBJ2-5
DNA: TGTGCCAGCAGCCTCAGGACCTGGGAGACCCAGTACTTC
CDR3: CASSLRTWETQYF

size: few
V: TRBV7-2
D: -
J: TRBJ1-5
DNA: TGTGCCAGCAGCTACGGACTGGGCAATCAGCCCCAGCATTTT
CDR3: CASSYGLGNQPQHF

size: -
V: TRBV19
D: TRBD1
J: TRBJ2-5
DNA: TGTGCCAGTAGTCCGACAGGGGGCTCGGGAGAGACCCAGTACTTC
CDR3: CASSPTGGSGETQYF

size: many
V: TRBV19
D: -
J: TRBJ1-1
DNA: TGTGCCAGTAGTATAGATAGACAGATCCCGAACACTGAAGCTTTCTTT
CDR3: CASSIDRQIPNTEAFF

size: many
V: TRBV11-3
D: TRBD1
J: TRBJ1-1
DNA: TGTGCCAGCAGCTTAGGTGACAGGGAGAACACTGAAGCTTTCTTT
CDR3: CASSLGDRENTEAFF

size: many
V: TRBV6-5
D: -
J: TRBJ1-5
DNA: TGTGCCAGCAGTGGAGAGACAGATCAGCCCCAGCATTTT
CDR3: CASSGETDQPQHF

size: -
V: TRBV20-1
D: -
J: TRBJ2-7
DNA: TGCAGTGCCGCCTTCGGGGCGGGGGAGCAGTACTTC
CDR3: CSAAFGAGEQYF

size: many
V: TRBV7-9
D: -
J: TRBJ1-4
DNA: TGTGCCAGCAGCTTATTCGGGCAGCGGGGGAATGAAAAACTGTTTTTT
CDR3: CASSLFGQRGNEKLFF

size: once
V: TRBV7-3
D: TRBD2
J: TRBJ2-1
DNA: TGTGCCAGCAGCTTAACGGGGACTAGCGGAGCCTACAATGAGCAGTTCTTC
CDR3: CASSLTGTSGAYNEQFF

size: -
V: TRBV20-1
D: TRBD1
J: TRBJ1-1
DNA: TGCAGTGCTACCGGGACAGCCGGGGGGTCTTTCTTT
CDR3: CSATGTAGGSFF

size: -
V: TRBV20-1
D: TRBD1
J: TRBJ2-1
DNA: TGCAGTGCTATACCGACAGGGATCTACAATGAGCAGTTCTTC
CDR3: CSAIPTGIYNEQFF

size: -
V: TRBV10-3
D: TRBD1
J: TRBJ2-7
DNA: TGTGCCATCAGGGAGAGACAGGGCCACGAGCAGTACTTC
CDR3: CAIRERQGHEQYF

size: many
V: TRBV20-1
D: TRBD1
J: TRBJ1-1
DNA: TGCAGTGCGACGGACAGGGTCCTGAACACTGAAGCTTTCTTT
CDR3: CSATDRVLNTEAFF

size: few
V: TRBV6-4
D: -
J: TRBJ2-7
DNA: TGTGCCAGCAGTGCGTACCCGGGGCAGGGTGCGGGCGAGCAGTACTTC
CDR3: CASSAYPGQGAGEQYF

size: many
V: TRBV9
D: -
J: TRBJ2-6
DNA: TGTGCCAGCAGAGACGAACGGGGCATCTCTGGGGCCAACGTCCTGACTTTC
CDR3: CASRDERGISGANVLTF

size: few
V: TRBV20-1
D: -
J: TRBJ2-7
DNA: TGCAGTGCTAGGCTTCGCCAAGGCGAGCAGTACTTC
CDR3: CSARLRQGEQYF

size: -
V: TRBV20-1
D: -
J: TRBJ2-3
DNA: TGCAGTGCTAGAGAGGGTAACACAGATACGCAGTATTTT
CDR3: CSAREGNTDTQYF

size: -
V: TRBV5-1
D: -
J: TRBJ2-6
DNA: TGCGCCAGCAGCTTAGGGTACACTGGGGCCAACGTCCTGACTTTC
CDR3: CASSLGYTGANVLTF

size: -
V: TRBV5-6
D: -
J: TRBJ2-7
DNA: TGTGCCAGCAGCCCCAACCTCGAGCAGTACTTC
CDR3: CASSPNLEQYF

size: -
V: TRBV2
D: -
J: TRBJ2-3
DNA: TGCGCCAGCAGCTTATGGCCCGGTCTCACAGATACGCAGTATTTT
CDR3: CASSLWPGLTDTQYF

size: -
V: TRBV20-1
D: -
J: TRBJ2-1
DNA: TGCAGTGCTAGGGTTACATGCCGGGACAATGAGCAGTTCTTC
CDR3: CSARVTCRDNEQFF

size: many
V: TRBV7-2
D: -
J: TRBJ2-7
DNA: TGTGCCAGCAGCTTATCGGGGGCGCGAACCGAGCAGTACTTC
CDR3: CASSLSGARTEQYF

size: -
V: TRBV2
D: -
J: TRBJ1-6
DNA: TGTGCCAGCAGTGAGCGGGGGCTCGGTTCACCCCTCCACTTT
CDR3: CASSERGLGSPLHF

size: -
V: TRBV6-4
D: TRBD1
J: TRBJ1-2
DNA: TGTGCCATCGCGACAGGGGGATCGGGCTACACCTTC
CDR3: CAIATGGSGYTF

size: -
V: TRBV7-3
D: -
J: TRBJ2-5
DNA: TGTGCCAGCAGCTATAGCGGGACAGCGTATCAAGAGACCCAGTACTTC
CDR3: CASSYSGTAYQETQYF

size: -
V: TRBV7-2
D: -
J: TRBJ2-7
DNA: TGTGCCAGCAGCTTAAGTGGGGAGGAAGAGCAGTACTTC
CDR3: CASSLSGEEEQYF

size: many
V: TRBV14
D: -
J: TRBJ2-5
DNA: TGTGCCAGCAGCCAAGAAGGAAGGGGGACCCAGTACTTC
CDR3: CASSQEGRGTQYF

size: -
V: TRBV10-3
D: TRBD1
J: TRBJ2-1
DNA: TGTGCCATCAGCGGACAGGGGGTTAATGAGCAGTTCTTC
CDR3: CAISGQGVNEQFF

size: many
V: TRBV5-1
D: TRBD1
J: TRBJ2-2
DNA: TGCGCCAGCAGCCCGACCGGGACAGGGGGAACCGGGGAGCTGTTTTTT
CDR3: CASSPTGTGGTGELFF

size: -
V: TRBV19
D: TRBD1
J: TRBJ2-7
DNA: TGTGCCAGTAGTATACGTGGACAGGGGGGGGAAGAGCAGTACTTC
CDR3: CASSIRGQGGEEQYF

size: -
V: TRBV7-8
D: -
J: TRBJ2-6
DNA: TGTGCCAGCAGCTTAGGCGAAGCAGGTCAGATCTCTGGGGCCAACGTCCTGACTTTC
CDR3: CASSLGEAGQISGANVLTF